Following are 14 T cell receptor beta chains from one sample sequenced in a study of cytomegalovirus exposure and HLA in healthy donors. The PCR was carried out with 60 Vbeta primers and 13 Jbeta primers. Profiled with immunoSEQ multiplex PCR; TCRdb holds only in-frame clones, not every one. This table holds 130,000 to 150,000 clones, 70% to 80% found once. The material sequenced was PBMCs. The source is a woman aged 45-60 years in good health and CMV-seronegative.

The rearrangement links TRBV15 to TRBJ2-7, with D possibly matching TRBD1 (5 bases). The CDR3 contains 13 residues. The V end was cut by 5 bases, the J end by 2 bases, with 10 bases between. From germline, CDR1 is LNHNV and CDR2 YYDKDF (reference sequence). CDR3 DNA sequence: TGTGCCACCAGCTTGCGACAGCCCTACGAGCAGTACTTC. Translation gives CATSLRQPYEQYF.

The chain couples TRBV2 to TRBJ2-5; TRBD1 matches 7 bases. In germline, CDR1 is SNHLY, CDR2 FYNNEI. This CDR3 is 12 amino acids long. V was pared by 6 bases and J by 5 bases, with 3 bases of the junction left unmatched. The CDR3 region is CASRDREETQYF. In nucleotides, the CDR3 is TGTGCCAGCAGAGACAGGGAGGAGACCCAGTACTTC.

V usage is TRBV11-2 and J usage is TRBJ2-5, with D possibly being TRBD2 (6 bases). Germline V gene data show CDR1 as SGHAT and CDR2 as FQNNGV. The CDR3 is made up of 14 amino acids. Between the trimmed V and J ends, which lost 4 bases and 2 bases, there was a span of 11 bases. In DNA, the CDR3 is TGTGCCAGCAGCTCCCTAGGAGGGCAAGAGACCCAGTACTTC. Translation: CASSSLGGQETQYF.

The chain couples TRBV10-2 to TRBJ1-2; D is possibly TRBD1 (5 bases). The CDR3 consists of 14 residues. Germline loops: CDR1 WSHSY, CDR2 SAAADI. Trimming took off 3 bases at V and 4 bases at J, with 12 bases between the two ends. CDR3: CASSDQGWSYGYTF. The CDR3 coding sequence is TGCGCCAGCAGTGATCAGGGCTGGAGCTATGGCTACACCTTC.

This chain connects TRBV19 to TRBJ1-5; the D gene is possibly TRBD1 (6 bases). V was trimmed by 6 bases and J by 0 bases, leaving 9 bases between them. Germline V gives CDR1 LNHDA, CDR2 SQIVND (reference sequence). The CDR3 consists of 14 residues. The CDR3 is CASRGHSSNQPQHF. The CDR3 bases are TGTGCCAGTAGGGGACACAGTAGCAATCAGCCCCAGCATTTT.

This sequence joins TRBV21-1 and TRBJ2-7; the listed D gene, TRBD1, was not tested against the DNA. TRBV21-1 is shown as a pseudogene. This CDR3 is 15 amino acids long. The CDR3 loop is CASSKDGRVGHEQYF. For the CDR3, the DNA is TGTGCCAGCAGCAAAGACGGCAGGGTTGGCCACGAGCAGTACTTC.

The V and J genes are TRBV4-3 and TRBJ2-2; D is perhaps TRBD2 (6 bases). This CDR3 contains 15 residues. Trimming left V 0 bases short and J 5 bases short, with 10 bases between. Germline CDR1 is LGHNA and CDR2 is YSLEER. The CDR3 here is CASSQDLAGTGELFF. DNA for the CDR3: TGCGCCAGCAGCCAAGATCTGGCGGGGACCGGGGAGCTGTTTTTT.

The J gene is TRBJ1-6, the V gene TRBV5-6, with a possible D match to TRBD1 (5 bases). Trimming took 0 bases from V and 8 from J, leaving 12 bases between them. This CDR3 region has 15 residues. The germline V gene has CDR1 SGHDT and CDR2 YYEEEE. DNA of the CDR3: TGTGCCAGCAGCTTGGGGGGGGACTTCTATTCACCCCTCCACTTT. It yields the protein CASSLGGDFYSPLHF.

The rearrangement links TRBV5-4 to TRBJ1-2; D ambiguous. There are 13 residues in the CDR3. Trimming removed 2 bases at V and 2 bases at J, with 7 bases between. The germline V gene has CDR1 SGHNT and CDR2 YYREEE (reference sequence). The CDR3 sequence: CASSFAENYGYTF. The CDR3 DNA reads TGTGCCAGCAGCTTCGCAGAAAACTATGGCTACACCTTC.

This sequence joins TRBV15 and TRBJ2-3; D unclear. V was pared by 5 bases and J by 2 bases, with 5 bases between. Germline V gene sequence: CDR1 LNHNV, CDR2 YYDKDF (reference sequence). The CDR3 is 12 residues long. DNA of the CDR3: TGTGCCACCAGCCTTTTCACAGATACGCAGTATTTT. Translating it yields CATSLFTDTQYF.

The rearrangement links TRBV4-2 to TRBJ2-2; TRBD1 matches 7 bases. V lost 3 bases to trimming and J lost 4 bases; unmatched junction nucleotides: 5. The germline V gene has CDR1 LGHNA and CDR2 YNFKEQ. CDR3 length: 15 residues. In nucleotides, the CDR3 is TGTGCCAGCAGCCAGCAACAGGGGACCACCGGGGAGCTGTTTTTT. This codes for CASSQQQGTTGELFF.

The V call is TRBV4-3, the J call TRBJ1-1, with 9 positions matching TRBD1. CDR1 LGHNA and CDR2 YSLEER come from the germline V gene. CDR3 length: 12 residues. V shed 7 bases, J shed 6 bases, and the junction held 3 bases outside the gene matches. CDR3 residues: CASTGTGPEAFF. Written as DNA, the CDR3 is TGCGCCAGCACCGGGACAGGGCCTGAAGCTTTCTTT.

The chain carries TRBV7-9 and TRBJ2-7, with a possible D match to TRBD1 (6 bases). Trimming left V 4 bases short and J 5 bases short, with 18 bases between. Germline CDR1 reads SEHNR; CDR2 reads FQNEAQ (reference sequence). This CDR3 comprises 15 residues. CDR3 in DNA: TGTGCCAGCAGCTCGGACCAGGGGACCAGCCACGAGCAGTACTTC. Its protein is CASSSDQGTSHEQYF.

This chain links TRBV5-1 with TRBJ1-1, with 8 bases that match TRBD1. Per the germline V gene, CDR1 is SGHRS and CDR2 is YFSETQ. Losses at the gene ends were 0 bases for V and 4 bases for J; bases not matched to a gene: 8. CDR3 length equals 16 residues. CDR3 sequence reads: CASSLDGRTGSTEAFF. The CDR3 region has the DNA TGCGCCAGCAGCTTGGACGGACGGACAGGGAGCACTGAAGCTTTCTTT.